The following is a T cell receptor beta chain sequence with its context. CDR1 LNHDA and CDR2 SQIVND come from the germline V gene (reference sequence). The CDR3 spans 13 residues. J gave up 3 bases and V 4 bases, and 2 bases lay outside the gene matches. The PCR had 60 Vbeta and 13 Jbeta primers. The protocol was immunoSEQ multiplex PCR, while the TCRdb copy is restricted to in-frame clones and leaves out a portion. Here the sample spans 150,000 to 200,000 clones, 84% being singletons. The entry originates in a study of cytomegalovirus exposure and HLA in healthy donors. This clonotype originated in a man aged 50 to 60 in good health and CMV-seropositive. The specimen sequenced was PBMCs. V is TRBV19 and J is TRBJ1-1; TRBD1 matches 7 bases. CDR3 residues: CASSTDRDTEAFF. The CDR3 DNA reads TGTGCCAGTAGTACTGACAGGGACACTGAAGCTTTCTTT.